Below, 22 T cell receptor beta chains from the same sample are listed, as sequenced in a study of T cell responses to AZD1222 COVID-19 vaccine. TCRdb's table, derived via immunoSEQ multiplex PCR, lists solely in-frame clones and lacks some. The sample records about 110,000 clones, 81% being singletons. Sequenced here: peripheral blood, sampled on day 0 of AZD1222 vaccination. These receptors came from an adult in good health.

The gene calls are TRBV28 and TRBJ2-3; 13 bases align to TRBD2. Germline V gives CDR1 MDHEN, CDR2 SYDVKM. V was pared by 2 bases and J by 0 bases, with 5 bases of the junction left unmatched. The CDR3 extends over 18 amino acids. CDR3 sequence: CASSLRGTSGASTDTQYF. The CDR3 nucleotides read TGTGCCAGCAGTTTACGTGGGACTAGCGGGGCTAGCACAGATACGCAGTATTTT.

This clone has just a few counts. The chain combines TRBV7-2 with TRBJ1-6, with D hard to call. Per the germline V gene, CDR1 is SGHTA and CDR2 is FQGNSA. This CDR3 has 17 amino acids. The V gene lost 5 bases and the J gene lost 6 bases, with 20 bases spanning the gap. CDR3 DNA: TGTGCCAGCAGCACTAGACGTCCGGCCGCAGTTAATTCACCCCTCCACTTT. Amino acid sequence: CASSTRRPAAVNSPLHF.

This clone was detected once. CDR3 protein: CSAGQGSGNTIYF. The CDR3 DNA sequence: TGCAGCGCCGGACAGGGTTCAGGAAACACCATATATTTT. V usage is TRBV29-1 and J usage is TRBJ1-3; 8 nucleotides match TRBD1. Germline-derived CDR1 and CDR2 are SQVTM and ANQGSEA. This CDR3 is 13 amino acids long. The ends lost 7 bases at V and 4 bases at J; junction bases unmatched: 6.

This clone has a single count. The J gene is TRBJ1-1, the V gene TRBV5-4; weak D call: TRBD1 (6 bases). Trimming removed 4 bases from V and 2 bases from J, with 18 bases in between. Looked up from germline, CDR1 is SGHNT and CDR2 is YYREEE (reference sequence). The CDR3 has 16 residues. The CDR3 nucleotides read TGTGCCAGCAGCCCCGGAGGACAGTTGGCCAACACTGAAGCTTTCTTT. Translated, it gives CASSPGGQLANTEAFF. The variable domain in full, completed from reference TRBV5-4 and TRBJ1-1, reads ETGVTQSPTHLIKTRGQQVTLRCSSQSGHNTVSWYQQALGQGPQFIFQYYREEENGRGNFPPRFSGLQFPNYSSELNVNALELDDSALYLCASSPGGQLANTEAFFGQGTRLTVV.

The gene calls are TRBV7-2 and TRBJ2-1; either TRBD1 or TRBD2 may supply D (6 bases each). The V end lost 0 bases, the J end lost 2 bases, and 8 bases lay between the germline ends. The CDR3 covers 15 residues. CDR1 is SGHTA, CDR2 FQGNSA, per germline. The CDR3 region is CASSLAGGAYNEQFF. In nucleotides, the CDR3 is TGTGCCAGCAGCTTAGCGGGGGGCGCCTACAATGAGCAGTTCTTC. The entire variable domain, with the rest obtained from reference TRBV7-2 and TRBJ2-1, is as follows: GAGVSQSPSNKVTEKGKDVELRCDPISGHTALYWYRQSLGQGLEFLIYFQGNSAPDKSGLPSDRFSAERTGGSVSTLTIQRTQQEDSAVYLCASSLAGGAYNEQFFGPGTRLTVL.

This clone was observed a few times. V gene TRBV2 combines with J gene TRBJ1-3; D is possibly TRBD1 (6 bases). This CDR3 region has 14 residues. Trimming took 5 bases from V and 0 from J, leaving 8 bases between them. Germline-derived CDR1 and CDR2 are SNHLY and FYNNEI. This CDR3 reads CASSTGYSGNTIYF. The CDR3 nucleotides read TGTGCCAGCAGTACAGGGTACTCTGGAAACACCATATATTTT.

The CDR3 here is CASSLGRDQPQHF. Written as DNA, the CDR3 is TGTGCCAGCAGCTTAGGTCGAGATCAGCCCCAGCATTTT. The genes are TRBV7-9 and TRBJ1-5, with D hard to call. CDR3 length: 13 residues. Trimming took off 1 base at V and 5 bases at J, with 6 bases between the two ends. From germline, CDR1 is SEHNR and CDR2 FQNEAQ (reference sequence).

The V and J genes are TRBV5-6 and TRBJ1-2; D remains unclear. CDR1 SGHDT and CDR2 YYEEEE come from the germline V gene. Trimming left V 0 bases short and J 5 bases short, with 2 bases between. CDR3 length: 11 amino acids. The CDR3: CASSLDYGYTF. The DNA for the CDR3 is TGTGCCAGCAGCTTGGATTATGGCTACACCTTC.

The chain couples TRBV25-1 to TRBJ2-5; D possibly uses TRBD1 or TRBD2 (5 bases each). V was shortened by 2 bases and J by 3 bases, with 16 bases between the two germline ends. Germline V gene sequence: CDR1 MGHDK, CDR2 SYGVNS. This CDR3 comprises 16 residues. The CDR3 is CASSEGGVPFEETQYF. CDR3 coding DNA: TGTGCCAGCAGTGAAGGGGGAGTACCGTTCGAAGAGACCCAGTACTTC.

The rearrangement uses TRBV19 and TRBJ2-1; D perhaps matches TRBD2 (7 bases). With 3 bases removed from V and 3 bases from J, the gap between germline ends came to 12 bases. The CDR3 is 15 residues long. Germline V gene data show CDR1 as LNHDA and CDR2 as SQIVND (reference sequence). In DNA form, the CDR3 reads TGTGCCAGTAGTATCGGGGGAGGGGGCTACAATGAGCAGTTCTTC. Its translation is CASSIGGGGYNEQFF.

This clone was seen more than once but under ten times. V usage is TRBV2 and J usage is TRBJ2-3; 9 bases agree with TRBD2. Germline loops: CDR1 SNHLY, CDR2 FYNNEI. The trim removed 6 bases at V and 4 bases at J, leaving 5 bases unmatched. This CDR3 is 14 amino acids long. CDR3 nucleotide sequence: TGTGCCAGCAGGCGAGCGGGAGGATCAGATACGCAGTATTTT. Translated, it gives CASRRAGGSDTQYF.

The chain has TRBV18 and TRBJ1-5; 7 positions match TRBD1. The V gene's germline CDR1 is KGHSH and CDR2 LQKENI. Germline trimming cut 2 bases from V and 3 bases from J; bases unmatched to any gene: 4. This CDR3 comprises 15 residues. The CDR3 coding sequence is TGTGCCAGCTCACCAAACACAGGGGCCAATCAGCCCCAGCATTTT. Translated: CASSPNTGANQPQHF.

The DNA for the CDR3 is TGTGCCAGCAGTTACAGGCAGGGGGCGCGGCAGCCCCAGCATTTT. As protein: CASSYRQGARQPQHF. The V gene is TRBV6-5, the J gene TRBJ1-5, with 8 positions matching TRBD1. J was trimmed by 7 bases and V by 2 bases; bases with no gene match: 7. The length of the CDR3 is 15 residues. The V gene's germline CDR1 is MNHEY and CDR2 SVGAGI.

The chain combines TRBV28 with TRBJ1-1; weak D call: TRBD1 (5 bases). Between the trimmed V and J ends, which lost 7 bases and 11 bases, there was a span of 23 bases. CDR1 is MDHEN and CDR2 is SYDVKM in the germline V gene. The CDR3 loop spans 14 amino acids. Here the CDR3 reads CASTPRGVYSLAFF. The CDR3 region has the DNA TGTGCCAGCACCCCGCGGGGGGTATATTCCTTGGCTTTCTTT.

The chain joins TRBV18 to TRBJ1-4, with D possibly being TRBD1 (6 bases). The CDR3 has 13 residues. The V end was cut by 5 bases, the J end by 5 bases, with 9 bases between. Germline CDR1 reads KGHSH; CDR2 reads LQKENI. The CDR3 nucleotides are TGTGCCAGCTCATCAGGACAGAATGAAAAACTGTTTTTT. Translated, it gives CASSSGQNEKLFF.

The CDR3 DNA follows: TGTGCCGCCGGGAACTATGGCTACACCTTC. This encodes CAAGNYGYTF. The chain uses TRBV7-2 and TRBJ1-2; D remains unclear. The CDR3 is 10 residues long. Trimming took off 11 bases at V and 2 bases at J, with 6 bases between the two ends. The germline gives CDR1 SGHTA, CDR2 FQGNSA.

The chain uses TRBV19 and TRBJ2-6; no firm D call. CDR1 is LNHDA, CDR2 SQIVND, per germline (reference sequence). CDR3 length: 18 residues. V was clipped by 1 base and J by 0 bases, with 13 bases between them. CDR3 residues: CASSIAQAQRSGANVLTF. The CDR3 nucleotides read TGTGCCAGTAGTATAGCGCAAGCACAACGCTCTGGGGCCAACGTCCTGACTTTC.

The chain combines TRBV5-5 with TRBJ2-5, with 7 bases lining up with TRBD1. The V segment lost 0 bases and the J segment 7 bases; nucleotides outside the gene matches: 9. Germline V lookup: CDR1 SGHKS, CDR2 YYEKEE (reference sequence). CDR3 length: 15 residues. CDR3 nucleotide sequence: TGTGCCAGCAGCTTGGTCGGACAGGTGGAAGTGACCCAGTACTTC. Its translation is CASSLVGQVEVTQYF.

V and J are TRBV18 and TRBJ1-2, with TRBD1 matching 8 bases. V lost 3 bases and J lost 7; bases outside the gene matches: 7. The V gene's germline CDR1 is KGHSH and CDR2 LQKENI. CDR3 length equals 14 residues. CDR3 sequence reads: CASSPSDREGGYTF. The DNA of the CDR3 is TGTGCCAGCTCACCCTCGGACAGGGAGGGTGGCTACACCTTC.

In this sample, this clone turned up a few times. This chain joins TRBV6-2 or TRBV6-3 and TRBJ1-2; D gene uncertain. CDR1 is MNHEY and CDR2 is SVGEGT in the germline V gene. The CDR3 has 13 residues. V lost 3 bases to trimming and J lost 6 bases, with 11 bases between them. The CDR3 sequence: CASSYGEADGYTF. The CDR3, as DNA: TGTGCCAGCAGTTATGGGGAAGCGGATGGCTACACCTTC.

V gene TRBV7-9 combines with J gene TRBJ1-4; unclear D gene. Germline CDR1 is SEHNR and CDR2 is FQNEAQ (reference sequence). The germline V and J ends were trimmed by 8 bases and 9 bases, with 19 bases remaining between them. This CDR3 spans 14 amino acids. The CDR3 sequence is CASALIEVPKKLFF. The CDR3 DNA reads TGTGCCAGCGCCCTAATTGAGGTCCCCAAAAAACTGTTTTTT.

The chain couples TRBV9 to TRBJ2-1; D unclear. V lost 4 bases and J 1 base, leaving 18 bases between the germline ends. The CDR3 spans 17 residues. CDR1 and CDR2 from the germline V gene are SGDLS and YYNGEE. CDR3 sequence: CASSPTWVGRSYNEQFF. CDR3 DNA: TGTGCCAGCAGCCCGACTTGGGTGGGCCGGTCCTACAATGAGCAGTTCTTC.